This TCR beta chain is from a study of low-dose radiotherapy and immunotherapy resistance in tumors. About the research overall: Given every two weeks, intravenous cyclophosphamide 200 mg/m2 preceded radiation and immunotherapy by one day.

Ten or more counts support this clonotype. Time point in this sample: after trial treatment. As to treatment: LDRT plus nivolumab, ipilimumab, low-dose cyclophosphamide and aspirin (RACIN trial). Every donor was treated with nivolumab, ipilimumab, aspirin, low-dose cyclophosphamide and also low-dose radiotherapy. J gave up 12 bases and V 4 bases, and 4 bases lay outside the gene matches. The CDR3 length is 12 residues. In germline, CDR1 is MNHEY, CDR2 SVGAGI. Covering alpha and beta chains, TRAV- and TRBV-specific primers were used for the first-strand cDNA. It was with a constant-region primer and a V-primer adapter that TCRs were amplified over around 19 PCR cycles. TCRdb processed the reads anew with MiXCR; each CDR3 protein has one entry. The repertoire holds about 84,000 distinct CDR3 sequences, with under 20% as singletons.

This TCR was recovered from a male donor with prostate cancer. Source: PBMCs, taken after low-dose radiotherapy plus immunotherapy. J is TRBJ2-1 and V is TRBV6-5, with 9 bases lining up with TRBD2. The CDR3 here is CASSSFSGRQFF. The CDR3 DNA sequence: TGTGCCAGCAGTTCCTTTAGCGGGAGGCAGTTCTTC.